This TCR beta chain is from a study of blood T cell repertoires in COVID-19. CDR3 length: 18 residues. Germline CDR1 MNHEY, CDR2 SMNVEV (reference sequence). The J segment lost 9 bases and the V segment lost 6 bases, leaving 23 bases of the junction unmatched. Assay: immunoSEQ multiplex PCR; the TCRdb copy retains only in-frame clones and omits some. Found here are approximately 77,000 clones, roughly 88% of them singletons; the top ten hold approximately 6.7%. The chain has TRBV27 and TRBJ2-1, with 7 bases fitting TRBD2. Sequencing input: peripheral blood. The clonotype originates from a woman over 75 with acute or convalescent COVID-19. The CDR3, as DNA: TGTGCCAGCAGCTCCCCACGGGAAGCGGGCGGGAGCAGGCTTGAGCAGTTCTTC. The encoded protein is CASSSPREAGGSRLEQFF.